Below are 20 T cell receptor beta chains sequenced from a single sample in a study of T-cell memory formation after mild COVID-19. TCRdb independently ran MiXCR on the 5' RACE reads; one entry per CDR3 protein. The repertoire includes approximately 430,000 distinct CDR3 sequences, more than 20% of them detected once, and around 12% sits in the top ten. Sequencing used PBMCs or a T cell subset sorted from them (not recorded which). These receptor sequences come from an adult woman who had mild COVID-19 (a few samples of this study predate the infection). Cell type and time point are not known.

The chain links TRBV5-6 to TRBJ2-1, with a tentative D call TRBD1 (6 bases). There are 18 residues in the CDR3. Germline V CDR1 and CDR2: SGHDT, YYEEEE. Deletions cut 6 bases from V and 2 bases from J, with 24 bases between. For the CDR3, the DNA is TGTGCCAGCATCGGCAGGACGATCATGGGGGCCACCTACAATGAGCAGTTCTTC. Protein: CASIGRTIMGATYNEQFF.

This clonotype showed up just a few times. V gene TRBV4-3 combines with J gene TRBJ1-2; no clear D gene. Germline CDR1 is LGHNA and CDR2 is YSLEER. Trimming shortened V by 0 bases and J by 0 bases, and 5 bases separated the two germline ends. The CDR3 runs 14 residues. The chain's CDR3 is CASSQDWTNYGYTF. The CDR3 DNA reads TGCGCCAGCAGCCAAGATTGGACTAACTATGGCTACACCTTC.

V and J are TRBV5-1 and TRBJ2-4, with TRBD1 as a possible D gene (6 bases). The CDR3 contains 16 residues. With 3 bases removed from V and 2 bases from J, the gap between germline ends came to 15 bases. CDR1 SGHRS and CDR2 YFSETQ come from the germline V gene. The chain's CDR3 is CASSSDRRWPKNIQYF. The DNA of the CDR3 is TGCGCCAGCAGCTCCGACAGGAGGTGGCCCAAAAACATTCAGTACTTC.

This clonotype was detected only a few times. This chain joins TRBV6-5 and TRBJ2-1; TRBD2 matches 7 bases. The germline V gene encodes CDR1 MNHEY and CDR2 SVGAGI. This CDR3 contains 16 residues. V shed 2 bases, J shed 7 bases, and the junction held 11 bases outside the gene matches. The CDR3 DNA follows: TGTGCCAGCAGTTACCGCCGGGAGGCCGGGGGGAATGAGCAGTTCTTC. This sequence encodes CASSYRREAGGNEQFF.

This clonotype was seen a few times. The CDR3 nucleotides are TGTGCCAGCAGGTGGGGGGGGACGTATGGCTACACCTTC. This encodes CASRWGGTYGYTF. The V gene is TRBV28, the J gene TRBJ1-2, with a possible D match to TRBD1 (5 bases). The V end was cut by 6 bases, the J end by 5 bases, with 13 bases between. The CDR3 length is 13 residues. The germline gives CDR1 MDHEN, CDR2 SYDVKM.

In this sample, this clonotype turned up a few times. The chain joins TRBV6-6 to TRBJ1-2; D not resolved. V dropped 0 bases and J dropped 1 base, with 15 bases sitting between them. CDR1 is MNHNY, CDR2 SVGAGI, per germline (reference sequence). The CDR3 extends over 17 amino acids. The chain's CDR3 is CASSYSMEGPINYGYTF. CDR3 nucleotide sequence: TGTGCCAGCAGTTACTCGATGGAAGGTCCCATTAACTATGGCTACACCTTC.

CDR3 amino acids: CSAKKGRQYYEQYF. CDR3 bases: TGCAGTGCTAAAAAAGGACGGCAATACTACGAGCAGTACTTC. The rearrangement links TRBV20-1 to TRBJ2-7; D remains unclear. Deletions cut 4 bases from V and 3 bases from J, with 16 bases between. The CDR3 totals 14 residues. The germline gives CDR1 DFQATT, CDR2 SNEGSKA (reference sequence).

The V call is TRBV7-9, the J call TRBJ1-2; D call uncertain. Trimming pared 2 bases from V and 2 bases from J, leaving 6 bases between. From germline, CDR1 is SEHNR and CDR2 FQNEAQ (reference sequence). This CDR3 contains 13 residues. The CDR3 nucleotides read TGTGCCAGCAGCTTAAACCAAAACTATGGCTACACCTTC. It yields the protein CASSLNQNYGYTF.

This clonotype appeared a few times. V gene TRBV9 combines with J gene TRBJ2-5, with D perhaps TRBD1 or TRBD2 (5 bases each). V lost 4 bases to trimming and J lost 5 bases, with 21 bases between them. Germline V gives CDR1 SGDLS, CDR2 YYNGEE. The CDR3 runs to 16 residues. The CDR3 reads CASSPVGVPGQETQYF. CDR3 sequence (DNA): TGTGCCAGCAGCCCAGTAGGCGTTCCGGGGCAGGAGACCCAGTACTTC.

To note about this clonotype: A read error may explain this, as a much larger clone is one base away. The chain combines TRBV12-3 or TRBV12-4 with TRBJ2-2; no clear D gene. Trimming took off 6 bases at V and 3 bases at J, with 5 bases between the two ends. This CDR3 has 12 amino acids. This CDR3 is CASRPDTGELFF. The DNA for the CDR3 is TGTGCCAGCAGACCTGACACCGGGGAGCTGTTTTTT.

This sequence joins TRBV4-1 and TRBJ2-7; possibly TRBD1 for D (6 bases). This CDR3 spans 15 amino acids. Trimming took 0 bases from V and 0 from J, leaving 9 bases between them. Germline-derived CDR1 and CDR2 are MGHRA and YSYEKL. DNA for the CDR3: TGCGCCAGCAGCCAAGATGGGGGCGTCTCCTACGAGCAGTACTTC. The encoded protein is CASSQDGGVSYEQYF.

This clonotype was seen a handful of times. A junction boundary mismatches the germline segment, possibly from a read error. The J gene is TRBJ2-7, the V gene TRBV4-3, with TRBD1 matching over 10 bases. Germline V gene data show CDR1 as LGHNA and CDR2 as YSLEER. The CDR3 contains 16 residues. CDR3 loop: CASSDSTGGASNEQYF. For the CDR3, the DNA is TGCGCCAGCAGCGACTCGACAGGGGGCGCCTCCAACGAGCAGTACTTC.

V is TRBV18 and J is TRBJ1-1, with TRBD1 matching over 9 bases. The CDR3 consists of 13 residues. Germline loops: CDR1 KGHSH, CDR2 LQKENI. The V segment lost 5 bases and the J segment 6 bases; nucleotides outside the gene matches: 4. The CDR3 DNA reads TGTGCCAGCTCAAATACAGGGGGCCCTGAAGCTTTCTTT. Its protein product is CASSNTGGPEAFF.

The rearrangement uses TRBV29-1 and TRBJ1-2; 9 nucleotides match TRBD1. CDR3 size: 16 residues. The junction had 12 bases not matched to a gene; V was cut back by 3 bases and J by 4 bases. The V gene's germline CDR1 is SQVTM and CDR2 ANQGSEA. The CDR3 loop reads CSVEWDRAPIPYGYTF. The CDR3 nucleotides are TGCAGCGTTGAGTGGGACAGGGCCCCAATCCCCTATGGCTACACCTTC.

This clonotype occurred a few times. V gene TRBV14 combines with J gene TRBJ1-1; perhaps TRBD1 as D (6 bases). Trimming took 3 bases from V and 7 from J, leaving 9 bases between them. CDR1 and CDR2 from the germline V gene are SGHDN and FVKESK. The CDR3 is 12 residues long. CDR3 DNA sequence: TGTGCCAGCAGCCAGCGGACAGATGAAGCTTTCTTT. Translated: CASSQRTDEAFF.

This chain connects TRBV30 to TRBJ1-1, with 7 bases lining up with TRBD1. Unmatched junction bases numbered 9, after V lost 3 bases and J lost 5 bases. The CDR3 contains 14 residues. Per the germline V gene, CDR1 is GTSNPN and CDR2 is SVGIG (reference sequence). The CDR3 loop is CAWRGPTGVTEAFF. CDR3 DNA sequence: TGTGCCTGGAGGGGGCCAACAGGGGTTACTGAAGCTTTCTTT.

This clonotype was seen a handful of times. CDR3 DNA sequence: TGTGCCAGCAGTTCGACCAGCGGGAGCCTCTACGAGCAGTACTTC. Amino acids: CASSSTSGSLYEQYF. The chain joins TRBV6-5 to TRBJ2-7; 8 bases align to TRBD2. In germline, CDR1 is MNHEY, CDR2 SVGAGI. This CDR3 is built from 15 residues. The J segment lost 3 bases and the V segment lost 4 bases, leaving 8 bases of the junction unmatched.

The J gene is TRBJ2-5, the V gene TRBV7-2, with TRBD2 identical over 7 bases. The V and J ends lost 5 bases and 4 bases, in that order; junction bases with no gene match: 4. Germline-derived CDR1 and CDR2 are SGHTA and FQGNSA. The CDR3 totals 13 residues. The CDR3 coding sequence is TGTGCCAGCAGCACCTGGGGGGGAGAGACCCAGTACTTC. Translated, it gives CASSTWGGETQYF.

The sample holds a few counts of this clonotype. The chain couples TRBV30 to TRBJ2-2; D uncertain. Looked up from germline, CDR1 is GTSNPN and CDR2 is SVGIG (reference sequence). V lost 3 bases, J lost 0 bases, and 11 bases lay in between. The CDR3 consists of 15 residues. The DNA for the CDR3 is TGTGCCTGGAGGGCAAGCGTCGCGAACACCGGGGAGCTGTTTTTT. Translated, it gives CAWRASVANTGELFF.

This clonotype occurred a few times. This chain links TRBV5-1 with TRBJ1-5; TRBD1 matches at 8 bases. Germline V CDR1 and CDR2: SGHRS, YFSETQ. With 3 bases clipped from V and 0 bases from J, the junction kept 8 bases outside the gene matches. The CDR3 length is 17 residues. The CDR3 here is CASSSGTGAYSNQPQHF. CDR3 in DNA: TGCGCCAGCAGCTCCGGGACAGGCGCGTATAGCAATCAGCCCCAGCATTTT. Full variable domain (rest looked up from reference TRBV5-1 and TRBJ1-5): KAGVTQTPRYLIKTRGQQVTLSCSPISGHRSVSWYQQTPGQGLQFLFEYFSETQRNKGNFPGRFSGRQFSNSRSEMNVSTLELGDSALYLCASSSGTGAYSNQPQHFGDGTRLSIL.